This T cell receptor beta chain came from a study of long-term antiretroviral therapy in people with HIV. This clone was observed once. Its antigen is currently unknown. At survey level, the immunoSEQ assay was run in its v3.0 version. Only in-frame clones appear in the TCRdb table, and some are missing; sequencing was by immunoSEQ multiplex PCR. The table lists over 25,000 clones, around 93% of them singletons, with 2.7% in the top ten. No donor had fewer than one pre-ART PBMC sample or fewer than two post-ART PBMC samples. Study-level findings and limits: Clones that expanded before ART (that is, prior to treatment) dominated the repertoire at all time points.

CDR1 is SGHVS and CDR2 is FNYEAQ in the germline V gene. The CDR3 extends over 15 amino acids. Trimming took off 6 bases at V and 0 bases at J, with 12 bases between the two ends. The rearrangement links TRBV7-6 to TRBJ1-5; a possible D gene is TRBD1 (5 bases). The sequence came from a man aged 45-65 years with HIV. The specimen was unsorted PBMCs, collected more than 7.1 years after starting antiretroviral therapy. The CDR3 DNA reads TGTGCCAGCAGTAGACAGACTAATAGCAATCAGCCCCAGCATTTT. It translates to CASSRQTNSNQPQHF.